This T cell receptor beta chain originates from a study of T cell responses to AZD1222 COVID-19 vaccine. Whole-study context: Pooling covered second doses at about 4 or about 12 weeks.

Only in-frame clones appear in the TCRdb table, and some are missing; sequencing was by immunoSEQ multiplex PCR. The sample consists of around 130,000 clones, about 86% of them appearing once. Germline V gene lookup returns CDR1 SGHNT and CDR2 YYREEE (reference sequence). V lost 0 bases and J 11 bases, leaving 14 bases between the germline ends. The CDR3 is 13 amino acids. Sequencing used peripheral blood, obtained on day 0 of AZD1222 vaccination. The chain combines TRBV5-4 with TRBJ1-1; a weak D match, TRBD1 (5 bases). This sequence was found in an adult in good health. CDR3 DNA: TGTGCCAGCAGCTTGGCCGATTCAGGGACGGCTTTCTTT. Encoded protein: CASSLADSGTAFF.